Described below is a single TCR beta chain sequence and its context. V lost 5 bases, J lost 6 bases, and 11 bases stayed unmatched. CDR1 is SGHTA, CDR2 FQGTGA, per germline. The CDR3 spans 15 residues. Clones were read by immunoSEQ multiplex PCR, and TCRdb kept only the in-frame ones, dropping some. The data contain roughly 400,000 clones, just under 90% of them singletons. The data are from a study of blood T cell repertoires in COVID-19. The sequencing sample was made of PBMCs or T cells enriched from blood (not recorded which). This rearrangement joins TRBV7-3 to TRBJ1-2; 8 positions agree with TRBD1. The receptor was isolated from a woman aged 30 to 39 who had recovered from COVID-19. CDR3 DNA: TGTGCCAGCAGCCTGCATCCTCAGGGGGCGGATGGCTACACCTTC. The encoded protein is CASSLHPQGADGYTF.